A selection of T cell receptor beta chains follows, all from one sample in a study of cytomegalovirus exposure and HLA in healthy donors. Sequencing was performed with immunoSEQ multiplex PCR; in TCRdb, only in-frame clones are kept and a portion is missing. The table includes roughly 120,000 clones, roughly 82% detected once. The material sequenced was PBMCs. These receptors originate from a male donor in good health and CMV-seropositive. CDR3s include the opening cysteine and the closing phenylalanine or tryptophan. The order of the fields is clone size, J gene, V gene, CDR3 protein. Expanded clones are given a class, and other clones once, few, many or no size at all.

- | TRBJ2-7 | TRBV19 | CASRAQDSLYEQYF
- | TRBJ2-2 | TRBV18 | CASSPSSGRLHGELFF
- | TRBJ2-7 | TRBV6-1 | CASSEGDSFYEQYF
- | TRBJ1-2 | TRBV7-9 | CASSRDYPTPGYGYTF
- | TRBJ2-7 | TRBV5-4 | CASSLSDEQYF
- | TRBJ2-3 | TRBV19 | CASRQGAGTSTDTQYF
- | TRBJ2-7 | TRBV28 | CASSFRGRVYEQYF
- | TRBJ1-5 | TRBV19 | CASSMQGNSNQPQHF
- | TRBJ2-5 | TRBV7-9 | CASSPPRGTQYF
few | TRBJ2-1 | TRBV2 | CASGLTSSYNEQFF
few | TRBJ2-7 | TRBV6-5 | CASSYSGTGLDEQYF
- | TRBJ2-5 | TRBV9 | CASSPGGAGGQETQYF
- | TRBJ1-1 | TRBV5-1 | CASGPGQGTEAFF
- | TRBJ2-7 | TRBV7-2 | CASSQSQNYEQYF
- | TRBJ2-1 | TRBV7-2 | CASSPTSASYNEQFF
- | TRBJ2-1 | TRBV2 | CASTSWTSGSYEQFF
- | TRBJ2-3 | TRBV10-3 | CATLRQGFADTQYF
- | TRBJ1-5 | TRBV11-2 | CASSPNINSNQPQHF
- | TRBJ2-2 | TRBV6-5 | CASRAGTVPGELFF
- | TRBJ2-1 | TRBV15 | CATSRSPSAGDEQFF
- | TRBJ2-7 | TRBV7-9 | CASSTKREGSGGGEQYF
- | TRBJ2-1 | TRBV9 | CASSIQGDSYNEQFF